The source of this T cell receptor beta chain is a study of blood T cell repertoires in COVID-19. Original handling: Nucleated cell number was recorded as an estimate derived from reference gene primer amplification. Clones were sequenced by immunoSEQ multiplex PCR, and TCRdb holds only the in-frame ones, with some missing. Clone size and the V and J calls come from that table; the DNA yielded D and trimming. The data show 150,000 to 200,000 clones, with just under 80% seen just once and 2.5% to 3.5% held by the top ten. Sequenced sample: peripheral blood. The source is a woman older than 75 with active or convalescent COVID-19.

CDR3 DNA: TGTGCCAGCAGCCGACAGGGAAATCAGCCCCAGCATTTT. Translation gives CASSRQGNQPQHF. This sequence joins TRBV7-2 and TRBJ1-5, with TRBD1 matching 7 bases. Germline V gene data show CDR1 as SGHTA and CDR2 as FQGNSA. The CDR3 covers 13 residues. Trimming cost V 5 bases and J 4 bases; bases outside gene matches: 2.